This T cell receptor (beta chain) was sequenced in a study of technical replicates of blood from a few donors. Germline V gene sequence: CDR1 SGHRS, CDR2 YFSETQ. V lost 3 bases to trimming and J lost 2 bases, with 9 bases between them. This CDR3 contains 14 residues. The assay was immunoSEQ multiplex PCR, and TCRdb's table has in-frame clones only and misses some. Altogether tens of thousands of clones are present, roughly 98% being singletons, with the ten largest covering around 0.2%. The specimen sequenced was T cells isolated from PBMCs. The chain has TRBV5-1 and TRBJ2-1, with D possibly matching TRBD2 (7 bases). This receptor was identified in a human donor in good health. Written as DNA, the CDR3 is TGCGCCAGCAGCTGGGAGGGGGCCTACAATGAGCAGTTCTTC. It translates to CASSWEGAYNEQFF. The full variable domain, its missing parts supplied by reference TRBV5-1 and TRBJ2-1, is KAGVTQTPRYLIKTRGQQVTLSCSPISGHRSVSWYQQTPGQGLQFLFEYFSETQRNKGNFPGRFSGRQFSNSRSEMNVSTLELGDSALYLCASSWEGAYNEQFFGPGTRLTVL.